The present T cell receptor beta chain was sequenced within a study of T cells in Graves' hyperthyroidism and ophthalmopathy. Overall study context: At initial diagnosis, before any treatment had begun, peripheral blood was obtained. Broader study findings: The majority of expanded thyroid clonotypes above 0.001 also appeared in blood. Ophthalmopathy, which appeared later, was predicted by the model a median 6.5 months before onset.

This clonotype has ten or more counts. Its antigen remains unidentified. The CDR3 consists of 12 residues. V lost 3 bases and J 7 bases, leaving 11 bases between the germline ends. Germline assignment: CDR1 SGDLS and CDR2 YYNGEE. TCR beta CDR3 regions were amplified from RNA. First-round RT-PCR of the TCR CDR3 relied on the HTBI primer set. MiXCR was run by TCRdb on the multiplex PCR reads, yielding one entry per CDR3 protein. This table holds about 600,000 distinct CDR3 sequences, more than 15% found once. A NOSPECS grade of at least 4, a Clinical Activity Score of at least 3 and duration under 3 months were recorded in ophthalmopathy patients.

The genes are TRBV9 and TRBJ2-7, with D unclear. Sequencing was carried out using blood. This TCR was recovered from a woman between 40 and 50 years old with Graves' ophthalmopathy. CDR3 coding DNA: TGTGCCAGCAGCGACCTCGATTCGGAGCAGTACTTC. Translated: CASSDLDSEQYF.